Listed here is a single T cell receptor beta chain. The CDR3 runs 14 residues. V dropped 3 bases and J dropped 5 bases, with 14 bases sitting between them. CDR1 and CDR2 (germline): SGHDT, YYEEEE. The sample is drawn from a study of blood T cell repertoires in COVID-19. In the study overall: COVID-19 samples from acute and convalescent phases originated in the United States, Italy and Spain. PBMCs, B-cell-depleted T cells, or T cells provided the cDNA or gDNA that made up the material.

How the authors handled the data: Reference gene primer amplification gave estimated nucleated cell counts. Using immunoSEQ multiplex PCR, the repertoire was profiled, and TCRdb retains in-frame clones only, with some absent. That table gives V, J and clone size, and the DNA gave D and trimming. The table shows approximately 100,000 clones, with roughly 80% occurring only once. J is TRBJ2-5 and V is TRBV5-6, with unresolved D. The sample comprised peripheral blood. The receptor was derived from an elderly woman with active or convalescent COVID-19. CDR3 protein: CASSSGLARETQYF. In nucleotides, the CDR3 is TGTGCCAGCAGCTCCGGATTAGCACGGGAGACCCAGTACTTC. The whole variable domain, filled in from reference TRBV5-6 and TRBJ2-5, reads DAGVTQSPTHLIKTRGQQVTLRCSPKSGHDTVSWYQQALGQGPQFIFQYYEEEERQRGNFPDRFSGHQFPNYSSELNVNALLLGDSALYLCASSSGLARETQYFGPGTRLLVL.